One and the same sample provided the 11 T cell receptor beta chains below, sequenced in a study of beta chain features in type 1 diabetes. General study points: Type 1 diabetes patients had TCRB CDR3s that were shorter (moderately but significantly so) in all four CD4+ subsets.

No antigen has been assigned to these receptors. cDNA synthesis used the whole RNA isolate, giving expressed TCRB sequences. Produced via immunoSEQ multiplex PCR; TCRdb's table is partial and in-frame only. The data show hundreds of thousands of clones, over 11% seen once. Input material: naive CD4+ T cells from blood. These receptors originate from a man aged 18 to 30 with type 1 diabetes.

This clone was counted between two and nine times. The rearrangement links TRBV5-1 to TRBJ2-1, with 8 bases fitting TRBD2. Germline V gene lookup returns CDR1 SGHRS and CDR2 YFSETQ. The junction had 11 bases not matched to a gene; V was cut back by 1 base and J by 8 bases. CDR3 length equals 16 residues. CDR3 DNA sequence: TGCGCCAGCAGCTTGAGCTCGGGACTAGTCAACCATGAGCAGTTCTTC. Translating gives CASSLSSGLVNHEQFF.

This clone was detected only a few times. The chain is built from TRBV6-5 and TRBJ2-3; possible D gene TRBD1, 6 bases. The CDR3 sequence is 16 residues long. CDR1 MNHEY and CDR2 SVGAGI come from the germline V gene. V was pared by 2 bases and J by 2 bases, with 14 bases between. In DNA form, the CDR3 reads TGTGCCAGCAGTTACGGGCGACAGGCTGCCACAGATACGCAGTATTTT. Translation: CASSYGRQAATDTQYF.

In DNA, the CDR3 is TGTGCCAGCAGTTTTGGTTGGGGGGGAGGCCAGTACGAGCAGTACTTC. It specifies CASSFGWGGGQYEQYF. The chain joins TRBV28 to TRBJ2-7; 7 bases map to TRBD2. The CDR3 has 16 amino acids. Looked up from germline, CDR1 is MDHEN and CDR2 is SYDVKM. V trimming: 3 bases; J trimming: 4 bases; junction bases outside the gene matches: 12.

This clone was detected a few times. Other DNA sequences within the sample encode an identical CDR3. The rearrangement links TRBV5-1 to TRBJ2-5; TRBD1 might be the D (6 bases). V was cut by 4 bases and J by 3 bases, with 10 bases left in between. Germline V lookup: CDR1 SGHRS, CDR2 YFSETQ. The CDR3 loop spans 13 amino acids. CDR3 protein: CASSLGQKETQYF. CDR3 in DNA: TGCGCCAGCAGCCTCGGACAGAAAGAGACCCAGTACTTC. The variable domain in full, completed from reference TRBV5-1 and TRBJ2-5, reads KAGVTQTPRYLIKTRGQQVTLSCSPISGHRSVSWYQQTPGQGLQFLFEYFSETQRNKGNFPGRFSGRQFSNSRSEMNVSTLELGDSALYLCASSLGQKETQYFGPGTRLLVL.

The J gene is TRBJ2-6, the V gene TRBV7-3; D gene uncertain. This CDR3 is built from 18 residues. V shed 4 bases and J shed 3 bases, with 19 bases lying between them. CDR1 and CDR2 (germline): SGHTA, FQGTGA. The CDR3 nucleotides are TGTGCCAGCAGCTCAACAACGAGAATGAGAGGTGGGGCCAACGTCCTGACTTTC. Amino acids: CASSSTTRMRGGANVLTF. Using reference TRBV7-3 and TRBJ2-6 for the parts outside the CDR3, the full variable domain is GAGVSQTPSNKVTEKGKYVELRCDPISGHTALYWYRQSLGQGPEFLIYFQGTGAADDSGLPNDRFFAVRPEGSVSTLKIQRTERGDSAVYLCASSSTTRMRGGANVLTFGAGSRLTVL.

CDR3 loop: CASSVVGGLTEAFF. For the CDR3, the DNA is TGTGCCAGCAGCGTAGTCGGGGGGCTCACTGAAGCTTTCTTT. The gene calls are TRBV9 and TRBJ1-1; D may be TRBD1 (6 bases). Trimming cost V 0 bases and J 4 bases, with 10 bases left between them. The germline V gene has CDR1 SGDLS and CDR2 YYNGEE. The CDR3 sequence is 14 residues long.

In this sample, this clone turned up a few times. At the DNA level, this CDR3 is encoded by other sequences in the same sample as well. The V gene is TRBV7-9, the J gene TRBJ2-1; D is possibly TRBD1 or TRBD2 (5 bases each). Trimming stripped 5 bases from V and 6 bases from J, with 8 bases between. The CDR3 covers 12 residues. The germline CDR1 and CDR2 sequences are SEHNR and FQNEAQ (reference sequence). The CDR3 coding sequence is TGTGCCAGCAGCCCGGGGCCCAATGAGCAGTTCTTC. It yields the protein CASSPGPNEQFF.

The table lists this clone with a few counts. The chain employs TRBV7-9 and TRBJ1-3; D unresolved. There are 14 residues in the CDR3. Germline assignment: CDR1 SEHNR and CDR2 FQNEAQ (reference sequence). Trimming stripped 7 bases from V and 0 bases from J, with 10 bases between. CDR3 amino acids: CASTSQSSGNTIYF. In DNA, the CDR3 is TGTGCCAGCACCTCACAGAGCTCTGGAAACACCATATATTTT. The variable domain in full, with the rest retrieved from reference TRBV7-9 and TRBJ1-3, is DTGVSQNPRHKITKRGQNVTFRCDPISEHNRLYWYRQTLGQGPEFLTYFQNEAQLEKSRLLSDRFSAERPKGSFSTLEIQRTEQGDSAMYLCASTSQSSGNTIYFGEGSWLTVV.

The chain is built from TRBV4-1 and TRBJ2-3, with no clear D. The germline CDR1 and CDR2 sequences are MGHRA and YSYEKL. This CDR3 is 14 amino acids long. Trimming stripped 1 base from V and 10 bases from J, with 15 bases between. This CDR3 reads CASSQVESSRAQYF. The DNA for the CDR3 is TGCGCCAGCAGCCAAGTCGAGTCATCCCGAGCGCAGTATTTT.

The chain links TRBV29-1 to TRBJ2-3; D gene ambiguous. Between the trimmed V and J ends, which lost 5 bases and 0 bases, there was a span of 9 bases. The CDR3 sequence is 13 residues long. The germline V gene has CDR1 SQVTM and CDR2 ANQGSEA. CDR3 sequence (DNA): TGCAGCGTTCGAGGCGCAAGCACAGATACGCAGTATTTT. Its translation is CSVRGASTDTQYF.

The chain recombines TRBV4-1 with TRBJ1-2; D call uncertain. The CDR3 totals 14 residues. The V gene lost 0 bases and the J gene lost 4 bases, with 9 bases spanning the gap. The germline V gene encodes CDR1 MGHRA and CDR2 YSYEKL. The CDR3 DNA follows: TGCGCCAGCAGCCAAGAAGGCCGCAGCTATGGCTACACCTTC. Protein product: CASSQEGRSYGYTF.